This TCR beta chain was sequenced for a study of T-cell reconstitution after alpha-beta-depleted transplantation in children. Study outcomes and limitations: At one year after transplant, newly produced T cells mostly accounted for T-cell counts and diversity. Several hundred graft clones that had expanded were reportedly the source of alpha-beta T cells about two months after transplant. TCRbeta diversity was high at day 60 in some patients (a result of surviving recipient T cells and thymic progenitors).

TCRbeta library preparation incorporated unique molecular identifiers. TCRdb re-analysed the PCR reads in MiXCR, keeping a single row per CDR3 protein. The sample contains approximately 170,000 distinct CDR3 sequences, around 10% of which appear only once. At least ten counts were recorded for this clonotype. Its antigen is not known. The CDR3 covers 15 residues. The V end lost 1 base, the J end lost 2 bases, and 12 bases lay between the germline ends. Germline V gives CDR1 SGHDT, CDR2 YYEEEE. J is TRBJ1-2 and V is TRBV5-6; no firm D call. The sample consisted of PBMCs, taken before TCRalphabeta/CD19-depleted stem cell transplant. The receptor was isolated from a boy younger than 10 with acute myeloid leukemia, due to receive a stem cell transplant. The CDR3 bases are TGTGCCAGCAGCTTGTTTCGGCAGTTCAACTATGGCTACACCTTC. It is translated as CASSLFRQFNYGYTF.